The text below deals with one TCR beta chain. These data belong to a study of blood T cell repertoires in COVID-19. Turning to the study itself: The United States, Italy and Spain were the sources of the acute and convalescent COVID-19 samples.

The CDR3 has 17 residues. The J segment lost 5 bases and the V segment lost 0 bases, leaving 12 bases of the junction unmatched. Germline V gene sequence: CDR1 SGHRS, CDR2 YFSETQ. The table came from immunoSEQ multiplex PCR; TCRdb's copy has only in-frame clones and leaves some out. The sample has approximately 450,000 clones, approximately 90% seen once; the top ten hold approximately 4.5%. The receptor was isolated from a woman aged 25 to 39 with acute or convalescent COVID-19. The chain has TRBV5-1 and TRBJ2-3; 7 nucleotides line up with TRBD2. Sequenced input: peripheral blood. Here the CDR3 DNA reads TGCGCCAGCAGCTTGGTGGCTAGCGGAGCCCGGGGAGATACGCAGTATTTT. This gives the protein CASSLVASGARGDTQYF.